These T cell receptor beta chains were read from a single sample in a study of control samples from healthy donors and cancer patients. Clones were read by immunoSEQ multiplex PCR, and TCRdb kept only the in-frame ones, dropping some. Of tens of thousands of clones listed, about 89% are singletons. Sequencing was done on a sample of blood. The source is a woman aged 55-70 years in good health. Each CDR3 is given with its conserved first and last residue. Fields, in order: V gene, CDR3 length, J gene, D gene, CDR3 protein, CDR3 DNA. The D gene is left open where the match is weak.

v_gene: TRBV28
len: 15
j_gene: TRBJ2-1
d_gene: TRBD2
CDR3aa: CASSSPGLARNEQFF
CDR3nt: TGTGCCAGCAGCTCGCCGGGACTAGCAAGGAATGAGCAGTTCTTC

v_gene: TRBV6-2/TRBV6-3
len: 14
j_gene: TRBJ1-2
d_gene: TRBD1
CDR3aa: CASSSAGTVYGYTF
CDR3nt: TGTGCCAGCAGTTCAGCCGGGACAGTCTATGGCTACACCTTC

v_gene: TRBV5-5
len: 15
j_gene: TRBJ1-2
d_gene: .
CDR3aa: CASSEPNRANYGYTF
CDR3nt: TGTGCCAGCAGCGAGCCCAACAGGGCTAACTATGGCTACACCTTC

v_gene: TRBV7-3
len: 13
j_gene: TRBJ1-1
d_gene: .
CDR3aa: CASRADRNTEAFF
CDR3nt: TGTGCCAGCAGGGCCGACAGGAACACTGAAGCTTTCTTT

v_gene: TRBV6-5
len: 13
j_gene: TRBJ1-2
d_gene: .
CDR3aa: CASSPGSSNGYTF
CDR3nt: TGTGCCAGCAGCCCCGGGTCGAGCAATGGCTACACCTTC

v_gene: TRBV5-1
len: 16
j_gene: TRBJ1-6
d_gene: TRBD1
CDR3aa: CASRVRYGTENSPLHF
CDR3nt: TGCGCCAGCAGAGTAAGATACGGGACAGAAAATTCACCCCTCCACTTT

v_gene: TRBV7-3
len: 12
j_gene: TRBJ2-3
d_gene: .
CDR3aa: CASSGIGDTQYF
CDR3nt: TGTGCCAGCAGCGGTATAGGGGACACGCAGTATTTT

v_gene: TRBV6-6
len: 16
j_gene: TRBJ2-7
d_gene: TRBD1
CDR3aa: CASSSRQGVSSYEQYF
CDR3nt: TGTGCCAGCAGTTCCAGACAGGGGGTGAGCTCCTACGAGCAGTACTTC

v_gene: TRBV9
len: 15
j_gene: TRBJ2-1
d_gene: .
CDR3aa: CASSSDGSSYNEQFF
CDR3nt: TGTGCCAGCAGCTCAGACGGGAGCTCCTACAATGAGCAGTTCTTC

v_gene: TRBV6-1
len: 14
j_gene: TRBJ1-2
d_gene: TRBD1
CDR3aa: CASSEETGIRGYTF
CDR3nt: TGTGCCAGCAGTGAAGAGACAGGGATAAGAGGCTACACCTTC

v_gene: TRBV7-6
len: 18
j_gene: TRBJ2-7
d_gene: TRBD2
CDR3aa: CASSLYPGTSGGTFEQYF
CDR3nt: TGTGCCAGCAGCTTATACCCCGGGACTAGCGGGGGAACCTTTGAGCAGTACTTC

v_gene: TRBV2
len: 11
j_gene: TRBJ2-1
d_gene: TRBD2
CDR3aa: CASSVLAEQFF
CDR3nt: TGTGCCAGCAGTGTGCTAGCGGAACAGTTCTTC

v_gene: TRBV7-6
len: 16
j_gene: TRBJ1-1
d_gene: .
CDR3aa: CASSLVTGAFLTEAFF
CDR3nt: TGTGCCAGCAGCTTAGTAACTGGGGCCTTTTTGACTGAAGCTTTCTTT

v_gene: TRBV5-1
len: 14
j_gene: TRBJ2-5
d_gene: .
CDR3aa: CASSRLGGQETQYF
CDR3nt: TGCGCCAGCTCGAGGTTGGGGGGTCAAGAGACCCAGTACTTC

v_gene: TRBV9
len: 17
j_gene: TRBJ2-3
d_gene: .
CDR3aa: CASSVGTTRFATDTQYF
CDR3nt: TGTGCCAGCAGCGTCGGGACCACTCGATTCGCCACAGATACGCAGTATTTT

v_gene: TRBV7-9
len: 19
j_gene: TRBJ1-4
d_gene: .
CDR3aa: CASSPPVRGLRDRNEKLFF
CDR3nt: TGTGCCAGCAGCCCCCCCGTCCGGGGTCTTCGGGACCGTAATGAAAAACTGTTTTTT